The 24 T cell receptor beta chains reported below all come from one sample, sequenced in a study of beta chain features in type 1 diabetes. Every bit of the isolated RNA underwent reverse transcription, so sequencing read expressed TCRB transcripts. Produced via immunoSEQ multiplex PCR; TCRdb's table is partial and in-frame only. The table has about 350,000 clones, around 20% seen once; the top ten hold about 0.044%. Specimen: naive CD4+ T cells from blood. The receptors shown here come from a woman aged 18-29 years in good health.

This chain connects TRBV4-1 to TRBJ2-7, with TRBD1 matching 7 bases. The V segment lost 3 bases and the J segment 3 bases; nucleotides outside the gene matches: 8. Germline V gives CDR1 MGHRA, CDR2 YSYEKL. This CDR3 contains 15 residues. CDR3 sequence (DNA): TGCGCCAGCAGCCATGGACGAGCAGGGGGCTACGAGCAGTACTTC. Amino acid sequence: CASSHGRAGGYEQYF.

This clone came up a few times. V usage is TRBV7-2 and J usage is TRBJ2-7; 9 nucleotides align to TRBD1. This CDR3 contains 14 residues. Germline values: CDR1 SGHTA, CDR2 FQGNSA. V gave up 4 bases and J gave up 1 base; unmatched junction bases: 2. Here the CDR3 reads CASSWTGDSYEQYF. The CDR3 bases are TGTGCCAGCAGCTGGACAGGGGATTCCTACGAGCAGTACTTC.

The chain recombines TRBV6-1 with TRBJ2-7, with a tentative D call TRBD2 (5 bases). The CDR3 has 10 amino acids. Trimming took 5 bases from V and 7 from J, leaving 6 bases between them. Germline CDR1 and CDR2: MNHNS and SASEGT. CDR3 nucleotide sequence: TGTGCCAGCAGTCGAGGGGAGCAGTACTTC. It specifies CASSRGEQYF.

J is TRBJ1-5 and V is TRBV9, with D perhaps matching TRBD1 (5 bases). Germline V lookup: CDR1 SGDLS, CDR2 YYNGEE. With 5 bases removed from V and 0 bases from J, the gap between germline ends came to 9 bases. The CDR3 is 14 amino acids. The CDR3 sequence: CASSGAYSNQPQHF. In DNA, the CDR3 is TGTGCCAGCAGTGGGGCCTATAGCAATCAGCCCCAGCATTTT.

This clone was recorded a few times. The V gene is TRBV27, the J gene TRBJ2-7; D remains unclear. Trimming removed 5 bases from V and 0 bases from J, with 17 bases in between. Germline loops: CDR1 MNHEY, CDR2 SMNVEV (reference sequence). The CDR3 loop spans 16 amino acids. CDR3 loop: CASSTTLTGSSYEQYF. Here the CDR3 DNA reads TGTGCCAGCAGTACCACCCTGACGGGTAGCTCCTACGAGCAGTACTTC.

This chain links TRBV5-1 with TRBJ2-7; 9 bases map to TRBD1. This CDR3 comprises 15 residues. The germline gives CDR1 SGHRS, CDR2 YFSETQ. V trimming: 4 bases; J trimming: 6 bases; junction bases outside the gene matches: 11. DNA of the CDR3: TGCGCCAGCAGCCTCTTGGGACAGGGAAAATTCGAGCAGTACTTC. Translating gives CASSLLGQGKFEQYF.

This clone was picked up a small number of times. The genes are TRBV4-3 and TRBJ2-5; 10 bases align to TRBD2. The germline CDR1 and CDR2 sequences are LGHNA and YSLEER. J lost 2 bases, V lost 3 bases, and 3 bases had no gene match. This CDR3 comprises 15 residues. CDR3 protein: CASSQRLAGQETQYF. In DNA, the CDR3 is TGCGCCAGCAGCCAGAGACTAGCGGGTCAAGAGACCCAGTACTTC.

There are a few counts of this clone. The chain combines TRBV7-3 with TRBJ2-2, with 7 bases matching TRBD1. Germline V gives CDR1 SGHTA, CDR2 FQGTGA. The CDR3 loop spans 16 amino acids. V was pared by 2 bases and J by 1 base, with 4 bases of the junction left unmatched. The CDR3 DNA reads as TGTGCCAGCAGCTTATCCGGGACAGTGAACACCGGGGAGCTGTTTTTT. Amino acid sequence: CASSLSGTVNTGELFF.

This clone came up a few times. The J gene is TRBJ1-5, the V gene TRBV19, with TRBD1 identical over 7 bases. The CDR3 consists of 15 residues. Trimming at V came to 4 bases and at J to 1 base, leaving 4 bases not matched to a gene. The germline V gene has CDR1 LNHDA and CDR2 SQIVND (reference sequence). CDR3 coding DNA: TGTGCCAGTAGTAGTGGGACAGAGAGCAATCAGCCCCAGCATTTT. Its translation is CASSSGTESNQPQHF. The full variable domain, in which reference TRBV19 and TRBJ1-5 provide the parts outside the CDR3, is DGGITQSPKYLFRKEGQNVTLSCEQNLNHDAMYWYRQDPGQGLRLIYYSQIVNDFQKGDIAEGYSVSREKKESFPLTVTSAQKNPTAFYLCASSSGTESNQPQHFGDGTRLSIL.

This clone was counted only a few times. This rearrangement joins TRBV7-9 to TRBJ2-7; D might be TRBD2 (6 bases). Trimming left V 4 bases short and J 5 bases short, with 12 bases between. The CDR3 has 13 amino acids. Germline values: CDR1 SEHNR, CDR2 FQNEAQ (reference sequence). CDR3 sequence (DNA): TGTGCCAGCAGCTCCAGCGGAGGGAACGAGCAGTACTTC. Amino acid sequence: CASSSSGGNEQYF.

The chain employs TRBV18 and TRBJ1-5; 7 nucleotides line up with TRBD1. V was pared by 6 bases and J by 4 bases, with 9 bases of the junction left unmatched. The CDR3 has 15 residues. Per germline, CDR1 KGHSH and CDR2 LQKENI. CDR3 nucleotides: TGTGCCAGCTCCCCTGGAGGGGGCGCGAATCAGCCCCAGCATTTT. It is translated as CASSPGGGANQPQHF.

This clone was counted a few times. This CDR3 reads CASGTLTDTQYF. DNA for the CDR3: TGTGCTAGTGGCACACTAACAGATACGCAGTATTTT. V and J are TRBV12-5 and TRBJ2-3; D not resolved. V shed 6 bases and J shed 3 bases, with 7 bases lying between them. Germline V gene sequence: CDR1 LGHNT, CDR2 FRNRAP. CDR3 size: 12 residues. Combining the CDR3 with reference TRBV12-5 and TRBJ2-3 gives the whole variable domain DARVTQTPRHKVTEMGQEVTMRCQPILGHNTVFWYRQTMMQGLELLAYFRNRAPLDDSGMPKDRFSAEMPDATLATLKIQPSEPRDSAVYFCASGTLTDTQYFGPGTRLTVL.

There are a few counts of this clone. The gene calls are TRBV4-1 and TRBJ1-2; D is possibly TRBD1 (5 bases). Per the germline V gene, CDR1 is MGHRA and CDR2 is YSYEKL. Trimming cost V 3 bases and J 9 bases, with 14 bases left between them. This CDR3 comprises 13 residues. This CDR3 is CASSQAAGPRYTF. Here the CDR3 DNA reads TGCGCCAGCAGCCAGGCGGCAGGGCCACGCTACACCTTC.

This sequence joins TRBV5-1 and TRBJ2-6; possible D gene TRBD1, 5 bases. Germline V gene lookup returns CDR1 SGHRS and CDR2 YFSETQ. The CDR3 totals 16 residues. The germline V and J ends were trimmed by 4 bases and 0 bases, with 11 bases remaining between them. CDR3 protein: CASSVRQHSGANVLTF. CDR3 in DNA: TGCGCCAGCAGCGTACGACAGCACTCTGGGGCCAACGTCCTGACTTTC.

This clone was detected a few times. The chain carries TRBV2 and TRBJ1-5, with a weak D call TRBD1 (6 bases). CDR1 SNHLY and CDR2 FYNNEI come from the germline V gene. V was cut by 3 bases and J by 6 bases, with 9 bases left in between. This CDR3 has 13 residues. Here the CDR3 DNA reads TGTGCCAGCAGTGACCGGGGGGCTCAGCCCCAGCATTTT. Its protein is CASSDRGAQPQHF.

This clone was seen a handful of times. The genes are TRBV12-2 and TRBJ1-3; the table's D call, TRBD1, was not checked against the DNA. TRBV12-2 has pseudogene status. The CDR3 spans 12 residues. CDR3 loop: CASPHSGNTIYF. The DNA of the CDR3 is TGTGCAAGTCCCCACTCTGGAAACACCATATATTTT.

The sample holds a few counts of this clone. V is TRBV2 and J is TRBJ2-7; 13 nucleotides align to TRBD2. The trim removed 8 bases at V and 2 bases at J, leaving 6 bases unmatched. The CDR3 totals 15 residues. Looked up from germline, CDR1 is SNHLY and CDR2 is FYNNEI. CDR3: CASARGLAGTYEQYF. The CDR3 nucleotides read TGTGCCAGCGCTAGGGGACTAGCGGGAACCTACGAGCAGTACTTC.

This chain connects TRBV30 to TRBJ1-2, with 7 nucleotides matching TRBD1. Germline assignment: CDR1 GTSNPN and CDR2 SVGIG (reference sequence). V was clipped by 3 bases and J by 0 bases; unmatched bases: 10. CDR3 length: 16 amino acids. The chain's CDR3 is CAWSQPGGTANYGYTF. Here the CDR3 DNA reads TGTGCCTGGAGCCAACCAGGGGGGACAGCTAACTATGGCTACACCTTC.

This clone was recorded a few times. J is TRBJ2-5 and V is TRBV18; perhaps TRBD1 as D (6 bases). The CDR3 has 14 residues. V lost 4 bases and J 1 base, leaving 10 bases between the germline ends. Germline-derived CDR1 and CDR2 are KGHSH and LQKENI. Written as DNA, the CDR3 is TGTGCCAGCTCACTTCGGGACACCCAAGAGACCCAGTACTTC. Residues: CASSLRDTQETQYF.

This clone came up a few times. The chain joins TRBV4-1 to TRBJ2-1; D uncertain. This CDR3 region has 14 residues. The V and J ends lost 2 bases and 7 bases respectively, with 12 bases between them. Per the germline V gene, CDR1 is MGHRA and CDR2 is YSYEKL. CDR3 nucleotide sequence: TGCGCCAGCAGCCAACCATCGAGGTATAATGAGCAGTTCTTC. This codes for CASSQPSRYNEQFF.

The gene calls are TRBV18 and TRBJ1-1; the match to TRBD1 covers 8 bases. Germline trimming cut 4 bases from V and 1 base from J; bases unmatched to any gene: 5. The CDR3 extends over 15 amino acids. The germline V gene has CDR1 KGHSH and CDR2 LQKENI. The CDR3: CASSQTGDKNTEAFF. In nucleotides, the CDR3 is TGTGCCAGCTCACAGACAGGGGATAAGAACACTGAAGCTTTCTTT.

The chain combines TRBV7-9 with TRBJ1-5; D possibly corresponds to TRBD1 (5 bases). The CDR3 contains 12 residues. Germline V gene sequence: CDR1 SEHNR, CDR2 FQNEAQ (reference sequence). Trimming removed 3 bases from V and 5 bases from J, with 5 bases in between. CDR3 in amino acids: CASSFRDQPQHF. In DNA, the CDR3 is TGTGCCAGCAGCTTCAGGGATCAGCCCCAGCATTTT.

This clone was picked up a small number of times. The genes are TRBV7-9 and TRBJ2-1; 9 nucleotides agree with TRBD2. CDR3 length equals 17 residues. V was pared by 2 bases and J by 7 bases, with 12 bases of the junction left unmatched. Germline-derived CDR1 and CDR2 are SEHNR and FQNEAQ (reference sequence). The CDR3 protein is CASSLRLAGIVGNEQFF. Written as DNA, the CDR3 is TGTGCCAGCAGCTTAAGGCTAGCGGGGATCGTCGGGAATGAGCAGTTCTTC.

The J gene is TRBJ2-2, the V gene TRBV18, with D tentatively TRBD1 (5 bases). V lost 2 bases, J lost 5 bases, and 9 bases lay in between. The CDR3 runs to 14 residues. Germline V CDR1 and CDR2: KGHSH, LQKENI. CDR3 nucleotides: TGTGCCAGCTCACCAAGATCAGGGACCGGGGAGCTGTTTTTT. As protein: CASSPRSGTGELFF.